This TCR beta chain stems from a study of read filtering for tumor transcriptome and immune sequencing. Study background: Patients were 17 male and 13 to 15 female, mean age 65.9 years, range about 45 to 85. Under ten patients were R-ISS I, about 16 were R-ISS II, 7 were R-ISS III.

From 400 to 450 ng of RNA, a library with molecular barcoded alpha/delta and beta/gamma adaptors was made. TCRdb ran MiXCR on the reads and lists one entry per CDR3 protein. The table records about 21,000 distinct CDR3 sequences, 22% of them present only once. With regard to this clonotype: Its antigen is unknown.

The germline V gene has CDR1 KGHDR and CDR2 SFDVKD. Deletions cut 5 bases from V and 6 bases from J, with 9 bases between. The CDR3 contains 13 residues. Regarding the study as a whole: Single-read clonotypes: about 81.9% of IR-seq clonotypes (roughly 4% of reads), more than 70% of RNA-seq clonotypes (approximately 43% of reads).

The sequence was obtained from a donor at least 40 years old with multiple myeloma. Sequencing was done on a sample of a population of CD138-negative cells sorted from bone marrow. The genes are TRBV24-1 and TRBJ2-2; the D is unclear. The CDR3 DNA sequence: TGTGCCACCAGTGGTTTCTTCGCCGGGGAGCTGTTTTTT. This translates into CATSGFFAGELFF.